This TCR beta chain is from a study of shared clonotypes between healthy human individuals. The table came from immunoSEQ multiplex PCR; TCRdb's copy has only in-frame clones and leaves some out. The sample contains more than 1 million clones, about 84% of which appear only once. CDR1 is GTSNPN and CDR2 is SVGIG in the germline V gene (reference sequence). This CDR3 is 15 amino acids long. Sequencing input: memory CD4+ T cells from PBMCs. Subset specified: CD45RA-negative fraction. This clonotype was sampled from a young man in good health. Some clones in this sample may be carry-over from other donors' samples. The chain joins TRBV30 to TRBJ2-5, with 9 nucleotides matching TRBD1. The J call is uncertain, as TRBJ2-7 better fits the DNA end. In DNA, the CDR3 is TGTGCCTGGAGGCCCCCGGGACAGGGAGTGAACGAGCAGTACTTC. This translates into CAWRPPGQGVNEQYF.